The 8 T cell receptor beta chains in this list originate from one sample, sequenced in a study of blood T cells in healthy people across ages. Combining a sample-barcoded 5' primer with a J-beta primer mix, a second PCR ran for roughly 7 to 11 cycles. TCRdb re-derived calls from the 5' RACE reads in MiXCR, one entry per CDR3 protein. The sample includes fewer than 1.5 million distinct CDR3 sequences, roughly 40% of them seen just once. Sequences were obtained from blood. Receptors were obtained from a woman aged 18-29 years in good health.

This clonotype was picked up one time. The CDR3 region has the DNA TGTGCCAGCAGCGTCCCGATGGGCGAGCAGTACTTC. It is translated as CASSVPMGEQYF. V usage is TRBV9 and J usage is TRBJ2-4; D not resolved. The DNA end is more similar to TRBJ2-7, so the J call may be wrong. The CDR3 loop spans 12 amino acids. The germline gives CDR1 SGDLS, CDR2 YYNGEE.

The chain has TRBV6-1 and TRBJ1-2, with 10 bases fitting TRBD1. The ends lost 4 bases at V and 1 base at J; junction bases unmatched: 6. This CDR3 is built from 16 residues. CDR1 MNHNS and CDR2 SASEGT come from the germline V gene. The CDR3 region has the DNA TGTGCCAGCAGTGTTACCGGGACAGGGGATAACTATGGCTACACCTTC. It encodes CASSVTGTGDNYGYTF.

CDR3 region: CASSAQDWSYEQYF. CDR3 in DNA: TGTGCCAGCAGCGCCCAGGACTGGTCCTACGAGCAGTACTTC. The chain is built from TRBV11-2 and TRBJ2-7; D is perhaps TRBD2 (5 bases). V was cut by 5 bases and J by 1 base, with 12 bases left in between. Germline V gene data show CDR1 as SGHAT and CDR2 as FQNNGV. This CDR3 is built from 14 residues.

This clonotype was detected a few times. V usage is TRBV7-9 and J usage is TRBJ1-2; D possibly corresponds to TRBD1 (5 bases). V lost 3 bases to trimming and J lost 5 bases, with 25 bases between them. CDR1 is SEHNR, CDR2 FQNEAQ, per germline (reference sequence). There are 18 residues in the CDR3. The CDR3 bases are TGTGCCAGCAGCTTCTCCAGGGTAGAAACTTCCTTGGAGTATGGCTACACCTTC. Its translation is CASSFSRVETSLEYGYTF.

The chain joins TRBV9 to TRBJ1-2; tentative D call: TRBD1 (6 bases). The CDR3 has 17 amino acids. The germline V gene encodes CDR1 SGDLS and CDR2 YYNGEE. The V and J ends lost 0 bases and 7 bases respectively, with 22 bases between them. CDR3 region: CASSVATGRGQSGGYTF. CDR3 coding DNA: TGTGCCAGCAGCGTAGCAACCGGACGGGGGCAATCTGGTGGCTACACCTTC.

This clonotype was counted between two and nine times. J is TRBJ2-5 and V is TRBV5-5; TRBD1 aligns across 10 bases. Per the germline V gene, CDR1 is SGHKS and CDR2 is YYEKEE (reference sequence). Trimming removed 4 bases from V and 0 bases from J; junction bases left unmatched: 3. There are 15 residues in the CDR3. The CDR3 loop is CASSRQGANQETQYF. The CDR3, as DNA: TGTGCCAGCAGCCGACAGGGGGCTAACCAAGAGACCCAGTACTTC.

Ten or more counts support this clonotype. The chain has TRBV7-2 and TRBJ2-5; tentatively, D is TRBD1 (6 bases). The V end was cut by 8 bases, the J end by 2 bases, with 9 bases between. CDR1 SGHTA and CDR2 FQGNSA come from the germline V gene. The CDR3 totals 12 residues. Here the CDR3 DNA reads TGTGCCAGCTCCAGGGGACAAGAGACCCAGTACTTC. Protein product: CASSRGQETQYF.

A few counts support this clonotype. The chain recombines TRBV7-9 with TRBJ2-5, with TRBD1 matching 8 bases. Trimming took 5 bases from V and 1 from J; bases not matched to a gene: 9. CDR1 is SEHNR, CDR2 FQNEAQ, per germline (reference sequence). The CDR3 loop spans 16 amino acids. The CDR3 spells CASSQTGALGQETQYF. The CDR3 nucleotides are TGTGCCAGCAGCCAGACAGGGGCGTTGGGCCAAGAGACCCAGTACTTC.